This T cell receptor beta chain originates from a study of CD8 T cells in ankylosing spondylitis. Quantitative 5'-RACE with molecular barcodes generated TCR beta libraries. TCRdb redid the calling of the 5' RACE reads with MiXCR, one entry per CDR3 protein. Among 250,000 to 400,000 distinct CDR3 sequences listed, around a tenth were seen once. Study findings and constraints: Before this, some motif variants had been reported in reactive arthritis synovial fluid and blood. Matched synovial fluid from ankylosing spondylitis patients was reported to be enriched for disease-linked clones.

This clonotype was detected many times. Antigen specificity is unknown. Germline V gene lookup returns CDR1 DFQATT and CDR2 SNEGSKA (reference sequence). The CDR3 runs 15 residues. Trimming stripped 3 bases from V and 5 bases from J, with 17 bases between. The sequence derives from a female donor with ankylosing spondylitis or in good health (not recorded which). The genes are TRBV20-1 and TRBJ1-5; D unresolved. Sample: blood, either unsorted or a sorted T cell fraction (not recorded which). The CDR3 DNA is TGCAGTGCTAGTAGCTTCACCGGGCAGTATCAGCCCCAGCATTTT. The encoded protein is CSASSFTGQYQPQHF.